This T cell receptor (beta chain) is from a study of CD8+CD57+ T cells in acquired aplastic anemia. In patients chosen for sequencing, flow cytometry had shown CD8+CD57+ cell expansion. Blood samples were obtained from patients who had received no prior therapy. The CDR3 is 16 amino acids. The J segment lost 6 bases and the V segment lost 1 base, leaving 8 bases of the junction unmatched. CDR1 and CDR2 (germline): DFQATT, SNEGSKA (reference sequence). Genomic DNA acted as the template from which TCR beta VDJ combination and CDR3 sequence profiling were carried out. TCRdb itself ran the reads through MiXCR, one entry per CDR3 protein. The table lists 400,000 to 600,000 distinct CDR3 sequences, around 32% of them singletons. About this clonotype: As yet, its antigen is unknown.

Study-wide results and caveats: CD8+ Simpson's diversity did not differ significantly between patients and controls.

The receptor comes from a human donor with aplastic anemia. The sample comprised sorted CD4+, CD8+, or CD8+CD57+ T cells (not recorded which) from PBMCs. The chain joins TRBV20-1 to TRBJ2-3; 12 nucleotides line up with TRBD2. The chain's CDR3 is CSARASGGGFIDTQYF. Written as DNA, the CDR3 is TGCAGTGCTAGAGCTAGCGGGGGGGGGTTCATTGATACGCAGTATTTT.